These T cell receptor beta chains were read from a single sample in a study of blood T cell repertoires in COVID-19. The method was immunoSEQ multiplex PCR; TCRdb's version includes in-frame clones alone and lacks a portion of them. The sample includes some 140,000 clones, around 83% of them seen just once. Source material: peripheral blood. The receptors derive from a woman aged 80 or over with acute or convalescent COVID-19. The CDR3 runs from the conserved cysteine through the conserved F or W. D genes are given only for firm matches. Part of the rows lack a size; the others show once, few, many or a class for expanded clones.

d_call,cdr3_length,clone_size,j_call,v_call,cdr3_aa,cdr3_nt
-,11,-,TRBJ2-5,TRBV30,CAWSQPAGQYF,TGTGCCTGGAGTCAACCAGCGGGCCAGTACTTC
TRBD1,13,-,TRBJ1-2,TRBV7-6,CASSSTGDRGYTF,TGTGCCAGCAGCTCCACAGGGGATCGGGGCTACACCTTC
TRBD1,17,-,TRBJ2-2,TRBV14,CASSQVSGTGYTGELFF,TGTGCCAGCAGCCAAGTTTCGGGGACAGGGTACACCGGGGAGCTGTTTTTT
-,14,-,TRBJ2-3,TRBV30,CAWSGRESTDTQYF,TGTGCCTGGAGTGGAAGGGAGAGCACAGATACGCAGTATTTT
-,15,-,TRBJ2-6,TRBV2,CASSGSGVGANVLTF,TGTGCCAGCAGTGGTTCCGGGGTCGGGGCCAACGTCCTGACTTTC
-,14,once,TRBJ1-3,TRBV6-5,CASSYSGAANTIYF,TGTGCCAGCAGTTACTCAGGGGCTGCAAACACCATATATTTT
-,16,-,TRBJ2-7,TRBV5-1,CASSLTGTQSSYEQYF,TGCGCTAGCAGTCTCACCGGGACTCAGAGCTCCTACGAGCAGTACTTC
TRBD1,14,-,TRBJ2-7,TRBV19,CASKVQGQAYEQYF,TGTGCCAGTAAAGTACAGGGGCAAGCCTACGAGCAGTACTTC
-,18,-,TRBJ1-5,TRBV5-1,CASSLGPSQGKIAQPQHF,TGCGCCAGCAGCTTGGGCCCTTCTCAGGGTAAGATTGCTCAGCCCCAGCATTTT
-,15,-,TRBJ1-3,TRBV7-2,CASSFQGSSGNTIYF,TGTGCCAGCAGCTTTCAGGGGAGCTCTGGAAACACCATATATTTT
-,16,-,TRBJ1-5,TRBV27,CASSLGFAGGNQPQHF,TGTGCCAGCAGTTTAGGGTTCGCAGGGGGCAATCAGCCCCAGCATTTT
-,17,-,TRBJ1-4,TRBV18,CASSPPHKGRQGEKLFF,TGTGCCAGCTCACCCCCCCACAAGGGGCGCCAGGGTGAAAAACTGTTTTTT
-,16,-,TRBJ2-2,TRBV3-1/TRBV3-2,CASSPSPGAGTGELFF,TGTGCCAGCAGCCCGTCCCCAGGGGCGGGCACCGGGGAGCTGTTTTTT
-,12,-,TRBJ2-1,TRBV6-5,CASTDSYNEQFF,TGTGCCAGCACCGACAGCTACAATGAGCAGTTCTTC
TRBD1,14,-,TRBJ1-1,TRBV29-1,CSTLDRGMNTEAFF,TGCAGCACCCTGGACAGGGGGATGAACACTGAAGCTTTCTTT
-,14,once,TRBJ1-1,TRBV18,CASSPQQKQSEAFF,TGTGCCAGCTCACCCCAACAGAAACAGTCTGAAGCTTTCTTT
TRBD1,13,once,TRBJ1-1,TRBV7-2,CASSGQGATEAFF,TGTGCCAGCAGCGGACAGGGGGCGACTGAAGCTTTCTTT
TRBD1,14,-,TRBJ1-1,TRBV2,CASSSDRGYTEAFF,TGTGCCAGCAGTTCGGACAGGGGGTACACTGAAGCTTTCTTT
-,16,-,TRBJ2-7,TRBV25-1,CASSESPWEGAYEQYF,TGTGCCAGCAGTGAATCTCCCTGGGAGGGGGCCTACGAGCAGTACTTC
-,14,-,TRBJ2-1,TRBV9,CASSVGFGLNEQFF,TGTGCCAGCAGCGTAGGCTTCGGTCTCAATGAGCAGTTCTTC
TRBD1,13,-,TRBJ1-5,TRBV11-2,CASSLQGGQPQHF,TGTGCCAGCAGCTTACAAGGGGGCCAGCCCCAGCATTTT
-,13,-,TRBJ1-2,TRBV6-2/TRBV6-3,CASSYQARYGYTF,TGTGCCAGCAGTTACCAAGCCCGCTATGGCTACACCTTC
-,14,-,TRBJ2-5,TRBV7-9,CASSLGFAAETQYF,TGTGCCAGCAGCTTAGGATTCGCAGCGGAGACCCAGTACTTC
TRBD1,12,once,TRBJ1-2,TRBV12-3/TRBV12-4,CASSGTGIGYTF,TGTGCCAGCAGTGGGACAGGGATTGGCTACACCTTC
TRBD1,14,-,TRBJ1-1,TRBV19,CACRGARGQAEAFF,TGTGCCTGCAGGGGAGCCAGGGGGCAGGCTGAAGCTTTCTTT
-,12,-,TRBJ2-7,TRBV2,CASSSAGYEQYF,TGTGCCAGCAGTTCAGCGGGCTACGAGCAGTACTTC
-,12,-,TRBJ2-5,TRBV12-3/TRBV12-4,CASRPSGETQYF,TGTGCCAGCAGACCCAGTGGAGAGACCCAGTACTTC
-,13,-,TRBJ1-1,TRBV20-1,CSASTAPDTEAFF,TGCAGTGCTAGTACAGCTCCGGACACTGAAGCTTTCTTT
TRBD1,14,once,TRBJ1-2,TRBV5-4,CASSLDQGDYGYTF,TGTGCCAGCAGCCTAGACCAGGGGGACTATGGCTACACCTTC
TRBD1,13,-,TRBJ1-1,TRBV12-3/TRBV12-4,CASSPAGQGEAFF,TGTGCCAGCAGTCCCGCGGGACAGGGTGAAGCTTTCTTT
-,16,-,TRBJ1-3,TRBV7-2,CASSQGGIGAGNTIYF,TGTGCCAGCAGCCAGGGAGGGATCGGAGCTGGAAACACCATATATTTT
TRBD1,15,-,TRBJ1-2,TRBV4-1,CASSQGTGVNYGYTF,TGCGCCAGCAGCCAAGGGACAGGGGTTAACTATGGCTACACCTTC
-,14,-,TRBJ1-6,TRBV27,CASSTTGVASPLHF,TGTGCCAGCAGTACTACCGGGGTGGCTTCACCCCTCCACTTT
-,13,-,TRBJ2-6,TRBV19,CASSSSGANVLTF,TGTGCCAGTAGCTCCTCTGGGGCCAACGTCCTGACTTTC
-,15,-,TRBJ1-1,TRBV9,CASSPEQGGGTEAFF,TGTGCCAGCAGCCCCGAACAAGGGGGTGGCACTGAAGCTTTCTTT
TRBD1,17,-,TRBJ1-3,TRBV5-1,CASSPGQGYSGGNTIYF,TGCGCCAGCAGCCCCGGACAGGGGTATTCAGGTGGAAACACCATATATTTT
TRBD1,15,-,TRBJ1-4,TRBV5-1,CASSPDRGWSEKLFF,TGCGCCAGCAGCCCGGACAGGGGCTGGAGCGAAAAACTGTTTTTT
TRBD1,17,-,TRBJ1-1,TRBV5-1,CASRPTGDIIGATEAFF,TGCGCCAGCAGGCCAACAGGGGACATCATCGGGGCCACTGAAGCTTTCTTT